Each of the 10 T cell receptor beta chains below was sequenced from the same sample in a study of blood T cell repertoires in COVID-19. The protocol was immunoSEQ multiplex PCR, while the TCRdb copy is restricted to in-frame clones and leaves out a portion. The sample includes 350,000 or so clones, roughly 87% of them seen just once. Sequenced material: peripheral blood. These receptors were collected from a woman aged 55-70 years with COVID-19, enrolled during active disease.

The J gene is TRBJ1-1, the V gene TRBV14; TRBD1 matches at 8 bases. Looked up from germline, CDR1 is SGHDN and CDR2 is FVKESK. There are 15 residues in the CDR3. J was trimmed by 2 bases and V by 4 bases; bases with no gene match: 6. This chain's CDR3 is CASSLSGQANTEAFF. The CDR3 DNA follows: TGTGCCAGCAGCCTCTCGGGACAGGCTAACACTGAAGCTTTCTTT.

The gene calls are TRBV7-3 and TRBJ2-1, with D tentatively TRBD2 (5 bases). From germline, CDR1 is SGHTA and CDR2 FQGTGA. The V end was cut by 6 bases, the J end by 4 bases, with 19 bases between. The CDR3 is 16 residues long. The CDR3 loop reads CASSPRADRRYNEQFF. CDR3 DNA: TGTGCCAGCAGTCCGCGTGCGGACCGGAGGTACAATGAGCAGTTCTTC.

V and J are TRBV5-6 and TRBJ1-4; D gene unclear. V lost 4 bases to trimming and J lost 0 bases, with 13 bases between them. This CDR3 region has 16 residues. The germline gives CDR1 SGHDT, CDR2 YYEEEE. This chain's CDR3 is CASSSVVPATNEKLFF. The CDR3 nucleotides read TGTGCCAGCAGCAGTGTAGTTCCCGCAACTAATGAAAAACTGTTTTTT.

This chain links TRBV19 with TRBJ1-6; D might be TRBD1 (6 bases). The length of the CDR3 is 15 residues. Germline-derived CDR1 and CDR2 are LNHDA and SQIVND (reference sequence). V was trimmed by 5 bases and J by 8 bases, leaving 16 bases between them. The CDR3 sequence: CASSPLRDIDSPLHF. DNA of the CDR3: TGTGCCAGTAGTCCACTCCGGGACATTGATTCACCCCTCCACTTT.

The chain carries TRBV21-1 and TRBJ2-3; the table names TRBD2, a call not compared with the DNA. TRBV21-1 is deemed a pseudogene. CDR3 length: 16 residues. As DNA, the CDR3 is TGTGCCAGCAGCAAAGGTAGCGGGGGGCACACAGATACGCAGTATTTT. Encoded protein: CASSKGSGGHTDTQYF.

The chain uses TRBV27 and TRBJ2-3, with D tentatively TRBD2 (5 bases). CDR3 length: 13 amino acids. Germline CDR1 reads MNHEY; CDR2 reads SMNVEV (reference sequence). V lost 3 bases and J lost 3, with 7 bases in between. The DNA of the CDR3 is TGTGCCAGCAGTTTCTGGAGGACAGATACGCAGTATTTT. Translation: CASSFWRTDTQYF.

This clone was counted many times. The genes are TRBV5-4 and TRBJ1-1; tentatively, D is TRBD1 (5 bases). The CDR3 totals 13 residues. Germline CDR1 SGHNT, CDR2 YYREEE (reference sequence). Trimming pared 2 bases from V and 5 bases from J, leaving 10 bases between. The CDR3 region is CASSFGGGTEAFF. CDR3 coding DNA: TGTGCCAGCAGCTTTGGGGGGGGGACTGAAGCTTTCTTT.

The rearrangement uses TRBV7-9 and TRBJ1-2; perhaps TRBD1 as D (5 bases). Trimming took 1 base from V and 8 from J, leaving 11 bases between them. CDR1 SEHNR and CDR2 FQNEAQ come from the germline V gene (reference sequence). CDR3 length equals 13 residues. The CDR3 protein is CASSLGLGEGYTF. The CDR3 region has the DNA TGTGCCAGCAGCTTAGGCCTAGGGGAAGGCTACACCTTC. The variable domain in full, with the rest retrieved from reference TRBV7-9 and TRBJ1-2, is DTGVSQNPRHKITKRGQNVTFRCDPISEHNRLYWYRQTLGQGPEFLTYFQNEAQLEKSRLLSDRFSAERPKGSFSTLEIQRTEQGDSAMYLCASSLGLGEGYTFGSGTRLTVV.

The chain combines TRBV11-2 with TRBJ2-5, with D perhaps TRBD2 (5 bases). V lost 7 bases, J lost 4 bases, and 13 bases lay in between. From germline, CDR1 is SGHAT and CDR2 FQNNGV. The CDR3 is 13 amino acids. The DNA of the CDR3 is TGTGCCAGCAAAAGAGGGCCCCTAGAGACCCAGTACTTC. Its protein is CASKRGPLETQYF.

The count of this clone is one. Additional DNA sequences in this sample encode the identical CDR3. The chain is built from TRBV5-1 and TRBJ1-2; 8 bases align to TRBD1. Losses at the gene ends were 0 bases for V and 2 bases for J; bases not matched to a gene: 3. This CDR3 comprises 15 residues. The germline V gene encodes CDR1 SGHRS and CDR2 YFSETQ. CDR3: CASSLGGQGNYGYTF. CDR3 sequence (DNA): TGCGCCAGCAGCTTGGGCGGACAGGGAAACTATGGCTACACCTTC.